The present TCR beta chain was sequenced within a study of cytomegalovirus exposure and HLA in healthy donors. The germline CDR1 and CDR2 sequences are WSHSY and SAAADI. The CDR3 runs 15 residues. The junction had 8 bases not matched to a gene; V was cut back by 6 bases and J by 2 bases. General study findings and limits: Published work reported that the classifier diagnosed cytomegalovirus status with high specificity and sensitivity. Sequencing probably produced one cluster of sequence variants that were highly shared. Immune exposure information available was restricted to CMV serostatus. Some V segments, TRBV6-2 and TRBV6-3 among them, were indistinguishable and were therefore excluded.

As to this clone: Its antigen is unknown.

With 60 Vbeta and 13 Jbeta primers, the PCR was carried out. Here immunoSEQ multiplex PCR was the method, and the copy in TCRdb shows in-frame clones only, minus some. Of tens of thousands of clones listed, 78% are singletons. Sequencing was done on a sample of PBMCs. This rearrangement joins TRBV10-2 to TRBJ2-7; 9 positions match TRBD2. The clonotype was recovered from a man aged 35 to 55 in good health and CMV-seronegative. This CDR3 reads CASREIAGAAYEQYF. CDR3 DNA sequence: TGCGCCAGCAGAGAAATAGCGGGAGCCGCCTACGAGCAGTACTTC.